Below, 27 T cell receptor beta chains from the same sample are listed, as sequenced in a study of T cell repertoires in cytomegalovirus infection. These receptors have no identified antigens. TCRdb independently ran MiXCR on the reads; one entry per CDR3 protein. The sample lists under 850,000 distinct CDR3 sequences; around a third were seen once. Sequencing used cultured PBMCs, obtained from culture after CMV antigen stimulation. Receptors originate from a human donor in good health (CMV status not recorded). Some clones in this sample may be carry-over from other donors' samples.

This clonotype was found a few times. The chain joins TRBV6-2 or TRBV6-3 to TRBJ2-5; D unclear. The CDR3 sequence is 15 residues long. Germline lookup yields CDR1 MNHEY and CDR2 SVGEGT. With 0 bases removed from V and 0 bases from J, the gap between germline ends came to 8 bases. CDR3 nucleotides: TGTGCCAGCAGTTACTCGGAACAGAACCAAGAGACCCAGTACTTC. Protein: CASSYSEQNQETQYF.

This clonotype has ten or more counts. This CDR3 is CASSPTGFYGYTF. The CDR3 DNA follows: TGTGCCAGCAGCCCAACAGGCTTCTATGGCTACACCTTC. This chain connects TRBV7-2 to TRBJ1-2; possibly TRBD1 for D (5 bases). V lost 5 bases to trimming and J lost 4 bases, with 11 bases between them. CDR3 length equals 13 residues. Germline V gene sequence: CDR1 SGHTA, CDR2 FQGNSA. Full variable domain (remainder filled in from reference TRBV7-2 and TRBJ1-2): GAGVSQSPSNKVTEKGKDVELRCDPISGHTALYWYRQSLGQGLEFLIYFQGNSAPDKSGLPSDRFSAERTGGSVSTLTIQRTQQEDSAVYLCASSPTGFYGYTFGSGTRLTVV.

The rearrangement uses TRBV20-1 and TRBJ2-1; TRBD2 matches 11 bases. V shed 0 bases and J 0 bases; nucleotides not matched to a gene: 7. The CDR3 covers 18 residues. CDR1 is DFQATT and CDR2 is SNEGSKA in the germline V gene (reference sequence). The CDR3, as DNA: TGCAGTGCTAGAGACTGGACTAGCGGGTCGAGCTCCTACAATGAGCAGTTCTTC. The encoded protein is CSARDWTSGSSSYNEQFF.

The chain couples TRBV5-5 to TRBJ1-2; D may be TRBD1 (6 bases). The CDR3 has 15 amino acids. Between the trimmed V and J ends, which lost 5 bases and 8 bases, there was a span of 22 bases. Germline CDR1 SGHKS, CDR2 YYEKEE (reference sequence). The CDR3 loop is CASRTPGAGAGGYTF. CDR3 bases: TGTGCCAGCAGGACACCAGGGGCAGGGGCCGGGGGCTACACCTTC.

This clonotype was seen a few times. This chain uses TRBV6-5 with TRBJ2-2; 7 nucleotides agree with TRBD1. This CDR3 is built from 14 residues. Trimming took 6 bases from V and 5 from J; bases not matched to a gene: 6. Germline V gene sequence: CDR1 MNHEY, CDR2 SVGAGI. DNA for the CDR3: TGTGCCAGCAGCCGACAGGGATGGACCGGGGAGCTGTTTTTT. Protein sequence: CASSRQGWTGELFF.

CDR3 region: CASSIVGQGFQPQHF. The CDR3 DNA reads as TGTGCCAGTAGTATAGTGGGACAGGGATTTCAGCCCCAGCATTTT. The gene calls are TRBV19 and TRBJ1-5; 9 bases agree with TRBD1. J was trimmed by 6 bases and V by 1 base; bases with no gene match: 4. Germline lookup yields CDR1 LNHDA and CDR2 SQIVND (reference sequence). The CDR3 spans 15 residues.

Written as DNA, the CDR3 is TGCGCCAGCAGCCAAGTGGACTCCGACTCCCCTGAAGCTTTCTTT. The encoded protein is CASSQVDSDSPEAFF. The chain links TRBV4-3 to TRBJ1-1; D is undetermined. Trimming removed 1 base from V and 6 bases from J, with 15 bases in between. Germline CDR1 is LGHNA and CDR2 is YSLEER. The CDR3 sequence is 15 residues long.

The genes are TRBV12-3 or TRBV12-4 and TRBJ2-7; D unclear. The CDR3 has 14 residues. The V end lost 3 bases, the J end lost 3 bases, and 12 bases lay between the germline ends. CDR3 sequence (DNA): TGTGCCAGCAGTTTCGAGACGCTTTTCTACGAGCAGTACTTC. Translated: CASSFETLFYEQYF.

The CDR3 here is CASSSRDRGQGGYTF. CDR3 coding DNA: TGTGCCAGCAGCTCCCGGGACAGGGGGCAAGGTGGCTACACCTTC. The chain links TRBV5-4 to TRBJ1-2; TRBD1 aligns across 12 bases. The CDR3 covers 15 residues. V was pared by 3 bases and J by 7 bases, with 7 bases of the junction left unmatched. Germline CDR1 is SGHNT and CDR2 is YYREEE (reference sequence).

This chain joins TRBV11-2 and TRBJ2-7; TRBD2 is a possible D gene (6 bases). The V end was cut by 1 base, the J end by 5 bases, with 18 bases between. Germline CDR1 SGHAT, CDR2 FQNNGV. CDR3 length equals 16 residues. The CDR3 bases are TGTGCCAGCAGCTTAGGTTCCGGTGGGGGGAGAAACGAGCAGTACTTC. It is translated as CASSLGSGGGRNEQYF.

V usage is TRBV7-6 and J usage is TRBJ2-1; a possible D gene is TRBD2 (5 bases). Trimming took off 2 bases at V and 3 bases at J, with 11 bases between the two ends. The CDR3 totals 15 residues. Germline CDR1 reads SGHVS; CDR2 reads FNYEAQ. CDR3 region: CASSLRRADYNEQFF. In nucleotides, the CDR3 is TGTGCCAGCAGCTTACGGCGGGCCGACTACAATGAGCAGTTCTTC.

This rearrangement joins TRBV5-1 to TRBJ2-3; 7 bases are shared with TRBD1. CDR3 length: 16 amino acids. Germline V gene lookup returns CDR1 SGHRS and CDR2 YFSETQ. Trimming removed 5 bases from V and 4 bases from J; junction bases left unmatched: 13. The CDR3 reads CASSAGTDSGSDTQYF. The DNA of the CDR3 is TGCGCCAGCAGTGCCGGGACAGACTCCGGATCAGATACGCAGTATTTT.

This clonotype occurred a few times. The rearrangement uses TRBV7-9 and TRBJ2-5; 7 bases are shared with TRBD2. CDR3 length: 17 residues. Looked up from germline, CDR1 is SEHNR and CDR2 is FQNEAQ (reference sequence). V was pared by 3 bases and J by 3 bases, with 13 bases of the junction left unmatched. The CDR3 loop reads CASSFFRTSGVKETQYF. CDR3 nucleotides: TGTGCCAGCAGCTTTTTTCGGACGAGCGGGGTTAAAGAGACCCAGTACTTC.

This chain connects TRBV5-1 to TRBJ2-2, with TRBD2 matching over 12 bases. From germline, CDR1 is SGHRS and CDR2 YFSETQ. With 7 bases clipped from V and 7 bases from J, the junction kept 5 bases outside the gene matches. This CDR3 is 14 amino acids long. The CDR3 nucleotides read TGCGCCAGCGCGACTAGCGGGGGAAACGGGGAGCTGTTTTTT. It encodes CASATSGGNGELFF. The entire variable domain, with the rest obtained from reference TRBV5-1 and TRBJ2-2, is as follows: KAGVTQTPRYLIKTRGQQVTLSCSPISGHRSVSWYQQTPGQGLQFLFEYFSETQRNKGNFPGRFSGRQFSNSRSEMNVSTLELGDSALYLCASATSGGNGELFFGEGSRLTVL.

This chain uses TRBV27 with TRBJ2-7; no firm D call. Germline-derived CDR1 and CDR2 are MNHEY and SMNVEV (reference sequence). The CDR3 has 9 residues. V was clipped by 7 bases and J by 7 bases, with 5 bases between them. DNA of the CDR3: TGTGCCAGCATTAAAGAGCAGTACTTC. Its protein product is CASIKEQYF.

This clonotype was detected only a few times. V is TRBV27 and J is TRBJ1-6; D unclear. The ends were cut back, 5 bases at V and 8 bases at J, with 16 bases in the middle. CDR1 and CDR2 (germline): MNHEY, SMNVEV (reference sequence). This CDR3 region has 15 residues. The CDR3 is CASSPRAGGYSPLHF. CDR3 in DNA: TGTGCCAGCAGTCCCCGGGCAGGAGGTTATTCACCCCTCCACTTT.

The genes are TRBV2 and TRBJ1-1; unclear D gene. CDR1 and CDR2 (germline): SNHLY, FYNNEI. V gave up 7 bases and J gave up 4 bases, with 10 bases separating them. The CDR3 loop spans 12 amino acids. This chain's CDR3 is CASTTEGTEAFF. DNA for the CDR3: TGTGCCAGCACGACGGAGGGCACTGAAGCTTTCTTT.

This clonotype showed up just a few times. The chain links TRBV24-1 to TRBJ2-3; 7 bases map to TRBD2. The CDR3 is made up of 18 amino acids. J lost 2 bases, V lost 0 bases, and 10 bases had no gene match. CDR1 is KGHDR and CDR2 is SFDVKD in the germline V gene. The chain's CDR3 is CATSDLNSASGPTDTQYF. The CDR3 DNA reads as TGTGCCACCAGTGATTTGAACTCGGCTAGCGGACCCACAGATACGCAGTATTTT.

The chain uses TRBV27 and TRBJ2-2; the D is unclear. V lost 2 bases to trimming and J lost 9 bases, with 7 bases between them. Germline V gene sequence: CDR1 MNHEY, CDR2 SMNVEV (reference sequence). The CDR3 contains 12 residues. The CDR3 sequence is CASSLNLRELFF. The CDR3 bases are TGTGCCAGCAGTTTAAACCTACGGGAGCTGTTTTTT.

With respect to this clonotype: At one end, the junction sequence differs from germline, possibly due to a read error. CDR3 residues: CVSSRGLPPDEQFF. DNA of the CDR3: TGTGTCAGCAGCCGTGGACTCCCCCCGGATGAGCAGTTCTTC. V is TRBV7-6 and J is TRBJ2-1, with TRBD2 as a possible D gene (5 bases). Germline lookup yields CDR1 SGHVS and CDR2 FNYEAQ. CDR3 length: 14 amino acids. Full variable domain (missing parts from reference TRBV7-6 and TRBJ2-1): GAGVSQSPRYKVTKRGQDVALRCDPISGHVSLYWYRQALGQGPEFLTYFNYEAQQDKSGLPNDRFSAERPEGSISTLTIQRTEQRDSAMYRCVSSRGLPPDEQFFGPGTRLTVL.

This clonotype appeared a few times. The chain employs TRBV12-3 or TRBV12-4 and TRBJ2-3, with D possibly TRBD2 on 5 matching bases. Trimming removed 8 bases at V and 6 bases at J, with 21 bases between. This CDR3 has 15 residues. CDR3 loop: CASHRLDSDLDTQYF. Written as DNA, the CDR3 is TGTGCCAGCCATCGGTTAGATAGCGATCTCGATACGCAGTATTTT.

In this sample, this clonotype turned up a few times. This chain links TRBV7-2 with TRBJ2-5; D uncertain. Per the germline V gene, CDR1 is SGHTA and CDR2 is FQGNSA. The CDR3 is 14 amino acids. V was cut by 3 bases and J by 2 bases, with 10 bases left in between. The CDR3 loop reads CASSFYGIQETQYF. The DNA of the CDR3 is TGTGCCAGCAGCTTCTATGGGATACAAGAGACCCAGTACTTC.

The V and J genes are TRBV11-2 and TRBJ2-5; 9 bases are a match to TRBD2. CDR1 SGHAT and CDR2 FQNNGV come from the germline V gene. The ends lost 5 bases at V and 1 base at J; junction bases unmatched: 5. The CDR3 is made up of 15 amino acids. CDR3 region: CASSVRGGPQETQYF. DNA of the CDR3: TGTGCCAGCAGCGTGCGGGGGGGCCCCCAAGAGACCCAGTACTTC.

This clonotype was observed a few times. V and J are TRBV12-3 or TRBV12-4 and TRBJ1-1; D unclear. Between the trimmed V and J ends, which lost 4 bases and 1 base, there was a span of 7 bases. The CDR3 totals 13 residues. The CDR3 protein is CASSSQSNTEAFF. CDR3 DNA sequence: TGTGCCAGCAGTTCCCAATCGAACACTGAAGCTTTCTTT.

The rearrangement links TRBV5-1 to TRBJ2-1; 11 nucleotides align to TRBD2. There are 16 residues in the CDR3. Germline CDR1 and CDR2: SGHRS and YFSETQ. The ends lost 5 bases at V and 8 bases at J; junction bases unmatched: 12. CDR3 loop: CASSSTSGGNTDEQFF. In nucleotides, the CDR3 is TGCGCCAGCAGTTCCACTAGCGGGGGAAACACGGATGAGCAGTTCTTC.

The chain links TRBV12-3 or TRBV12-4 to TRBJ2-7, with D uncertain. V lost 3 bases and J 6 bases, leaving 9 bases between the germline ends. The CDR3 is 12 residues long. The DNA of the CDR3 is TGTGCCAGCAGTTTCCCTCAAGGCGAGCAGTACTTC. This codes for CASSFPQGEQYF.

This clonotype was counted a few times. The rearrangement joins TRBV6-1 to TRBJ2-1; tentative D call: TRBD2 (7 bases). This CDR3 is built from 12 residues. Germline values: CDR1 MNHNS, CDR2 SASEGT. V was shortened by 11 bases and J by 1 base, with 9 bases between the two germline ends. DNA of the CDR3: TGTGCCGCGGGGGCATCCTACAATGAGCAGTTCTTC. This codes for CAAGASYNEQFF.